Each of the 15 T cell receptor beta chains below was sequenced from the same sample in a study of T-cell memory formation after mild COVID-19. TCRdb re-called the 5' RACE reads with MiXCR, one entry per CDR3 protein. Of hundreds of thousands of distinct CDR3 sequences detected, around 28% appear once; the ten largest clones hold about 13%. Sequencing was performed on PBMCs or a T cell subset sorted from them (not recorded which). All receptors come from an adult woman who had mild COVID-19 (a few samples of this study predate the infection). Cell type and time point are not known.

The gene calls are TRBV20-1 and TRBJ2-7; 9 bases agree with TRBD1. The CDR3 length is 12 residues. V gave up 6 bases and J gave up 4 bases; unmatched junction bases: 4. The germline V gene has CDR1 DFQATT and CDR2 SNEGSKA (reference sequence). In DNA form, the CDR3 reads TGCAGTGCCACGGACAGGGGTTACGAGCAGTACTTC. It codes for CSATDRGYEQYF.

This clonotype was counted only a few times. The V and J genes are TRBV29-1 and TRBJ2-7; D uncertain. The germline V gene has CDR1 SQVTM and CDR2 ANQGSEA. V shed 3 bases and J shed 1 base, with 13 bases lying between them. The CDR3 has 14 amino acids. CDR3 DNA sequence: TGCAGCGTTGACGTATGGCCAGCATCCTACGAGCAGTACTTC. This sequence encodes CSVDVWPASYEQYF.

A few counts support this clonotype. This chain links TRBV2 with TRBJ2-3; possibly TRBD2 for D (7 bases). The CDR3 is 17 amino acids. Germline CDR1 SNHLY, CDR2 FYNNEI. Trimming shortened V by 3 bases and J by 2 bases, and 18 bases separated the two germline ends. The CDR3 DNA sequence: TGTGCCAGCAGTGAGCCGGCGGGGGCCCTCTCCACAGATACGCAGTATTTT. It translates to CASSEPAGALSTDTQYF.

The gene calls are TRBV24-1 and TRBJ2-5; D uncertain. The germline V and J ends were trimmed by 0 bases and 0 bases, with 7 bases remaining between them. CDR3 size: 15 residues. Germline CDR1 is KGHDR and CDR2 is SFDVKD. CDR3: CATSDLYVHQETQYF. The CDR3, as DNA: TGTGCCACCAGTGATTTGTACGTTCACCAAGAGACCCAGTACTTC.

This clonotype has just one count. This chain joins TRBV5-4 and TRBJ2-5, with 9 positions matching TRBD2. After removal of 2 bases from V and 5 bases from J, the junction contained 4 bases not matched to a gene. This CDR3 is 14 amino acids long. Germline CDR1 and CDR2: SGHNT and YYREEE (reference sequence). Here the CDR3 reads CASSFGTSTETQYF. Written as DNA, the CDR3 is TGTGCCAGCAGCTTTGGGACTAGCACGGAGACCCAGTACTTC.

This clonotype has only a few counts. The J gene is TRBJ2-3, the V gene TRBV7-6; D not certain. The CDR3 has 12 residues. Germline V lookup: CDR1 SGHVS, CDR2 FNYEAQ. The ends were cut back, 3 bases at V and 4 bases at J, with 5 bases in the middle. As DNA, the CDR3 is TGTGCCAGCAGCTTTCGGGCAGATACGCAGTATTTT. Amino acid sequence: CASSFRADTQYF. Together with reference TRBV7-6 and TRBJ2-3, the CDR3 gives the full variable domain: GAGVSQSPRYKVTKRGQDVALRCDPISGHVSLYWYRQALGQGPEFLTYFNYEAQQDKSGLPNDRFSAERPEGSISTLTIQRTEQRDSAMYRCASSFRADTQYFGPGTRLTVL.

In its sample, this clonotype was seen a few times. The chain combines TRBV6-5 with TRBJ2-7; 8 positions agree with TRBD1. V trimming: 4 bases; J trimming: 3 bases; junction bases outside the gene matches: 5. Germline CDR1 is MNHEY and CDR2 is SVGAGI. This CDR3 has 14 residues. The CDR3 loop reads CASSFGQGRYEQYF. The CDR3 coding sequence is TGTGCCAGCAGTTTCGGACAGGGCCGCTACGAGCAGTACTTC.

This chain connects TRBV2 to TRBJ2-3, with 9 bases identical to TRBD1. Looked up from germline, CDR1 is SNHLY and CDR2 is FYNNEI. V lost 6 bases to trimming and J lost 6 bases; unmatched junction nucleotides: 16. This CDR3 is built from 17 residues. This CDR3 is CASRSIPGTGGWDTQYF. The CDR3, as DNA: TGTGCCAGCAGGAGCATTCCTGGAACAGGGGGCTGGGATACGCAGTATTTT.

The chain is built from TRBV25-1 and TRBJ1-4, with 7 bases identical to TRBD1. J gave up 7 bases and V 7 bases, and 6 bases lay outside the gene matches. This CDR3 has 13 amino acids. Germline V gene data show CDR1 as MGHDK and CDR2 as SYGVNS. In DNA, the CDR3 is TGTGCCAGCAAGGGGGACAGCTCTGAAAAACTGTTTTTT. It translates to CASKGDSSEKLFF. Combining the CDR3 with reference TRBV25-1 and TRBJ1-4 gives the whole variable domain EADIYQTPRYLVIGTGKKITLECSQTMGHDKMYWYQQDPGMELHLIHYSYGVNSTEKGDLSSESTVSRIRTEHFPLTLESARPSHTSQYLCASKGDSSEKLFFGSGTQLSVL.

This clonotype turned up a few times. The V and J genes are TRBV5-1 and TRBJ2-7; 11 positions match TRBD2. From germline, CDR1 is SGHRS and CDR2 YFSETQ. The CDR3 is made up of 17 amino acids. The trim removed 0 bases at V and 2 bases at J, leaving 7 bases unmatched. The chain's CDR3 is CASSLGRLAGSTYEQYF. The CDR3 bases are TGCGCCAGCAGCTTGGGGCGACTAGCGGGATCCACCTACGAGCAGTACTTC.

This clonotype was detected only a few times. The V gene is TRBV5-6, the J gene TRBJ2-7; perhaps TRBD1 as D (5 bases). V dropped 2 bases and J dropped 3 bases, with 15 bases sitting between them. Germline V gene sequence: CDR1 SGHDT, CDR2 YYEEEE. CDR3 length equals 15 residues. The DNA for the CDR3 is TGTGCCAGCAGCTTAACAGGACACCTGGACTACGAGCAGTACTTC. Its translation is CASSLTGHLDYEQYF.

J is TRBJ1-1 and V is TRBV24-1; 11 bases map to TRBD1. V trimming: 9 bases; J trimming: 5 bases; junction bases outside the gene matches: 7. Germline assignment: CDR1 KGHDR and CDR2 SFDVKD. The CDR3 is 14 amino acids. The CDR3: CATRTGGAGTEAFF. In DNA, the CDR3 is TGTGCCACCCGGACAGGGGGCGCGGGGACTGAAGCTTTCTTT.

The chain links TRBV6-1 to TRBJ1-4; D possibly corresponds to TRBD1 (6 bases). The CDR3 has 15 residues. With 2 bases removed from V and 7 bases from J, the gap between germline ends came to 14 bases. The germline CDR1 and CDR2 sequences are MNHNS and SASEGT. CDR3 sequence (DNA): TGTGCCAGCAGTGAATCGACAGGTGGTGCTGAAAAACTGTTTTTT. This encodes CASSESTGGAEKLFF.

This chain connects TRBV29-1 to TRBJ2-7; 7 bases are shared with TRBD1. This CDR3 comprises 14 residues. The ends lost 6 bases at V and 4 bases at J; junction bases unmatched: 12. The germline V gene has CDR1 SQVTM and CDR2 ANQGSEA. The CDR3 DNA sequence: TGCAGCGTCCCCGACTTAGGGGGCGGTTACGAGCAGTACTTC. Protein: CSVPDLGGGYEQYF.

This sequence joins TRBV2 and TRBJ1-5; no firm D call. The V end was cut by 2 bases, the J end by 5 bases, with 19 bases between. Germline V CDR1 and CDR2: SNHLY, FYNNEI. The CDR3 sequence is 17 residues long. The CDR3 coding sequence is TGTGCCAGCAGTGAACACCGGACGAGCCTAGTCGATCAGCCCCAGCATTTT. Residues: CASSEHRTSLVDQPQHF.